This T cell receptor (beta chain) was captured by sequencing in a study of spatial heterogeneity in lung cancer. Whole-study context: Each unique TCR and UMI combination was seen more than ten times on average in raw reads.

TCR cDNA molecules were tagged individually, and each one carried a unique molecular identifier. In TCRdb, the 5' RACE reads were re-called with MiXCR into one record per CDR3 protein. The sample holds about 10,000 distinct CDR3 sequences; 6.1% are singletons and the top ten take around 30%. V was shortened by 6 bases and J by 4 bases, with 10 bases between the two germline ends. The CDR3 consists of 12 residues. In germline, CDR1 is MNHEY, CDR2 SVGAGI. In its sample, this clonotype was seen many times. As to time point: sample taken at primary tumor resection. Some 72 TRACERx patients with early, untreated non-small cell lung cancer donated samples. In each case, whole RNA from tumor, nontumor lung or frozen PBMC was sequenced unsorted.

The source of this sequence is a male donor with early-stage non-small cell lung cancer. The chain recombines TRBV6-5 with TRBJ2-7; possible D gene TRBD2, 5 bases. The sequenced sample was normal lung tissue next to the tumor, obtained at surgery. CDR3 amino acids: CASSGGPYEQYF. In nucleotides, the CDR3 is TGTGCCAGCAGCGGAGGCCCGTACGAGCAGTACTTC.